This T cell receptor beta chain came from a study of cytomegalovirus exposure and HLA in healthy donors. Points from the study as a whole: Reported performance of the classifier showed diagnosis of cytomegalovirus status with high specificity and sensitivity. It emerged from a later analysis that several of the most significant clusters appeared to be linked to common viral pathogens. Productive rates of about 90% or about 30% were seen for most TCR beta V segments in an earlier analysis.

PCR employed 60 Vbeta and 13 Jbeta primers. Measured with immunoSEQ multiplex PCR; TCRdb has only the in-frame clones, and not every one. Of more than 150,000 clones listed, over 65% are singletons. Concerning this clone itself: Its antigen remains unknown.

V shed 0 bases and J shed 5 bases, with 11 bases lying between them. This CDR3 has 15 amino acids. The germline V gene encodes CDR1 SGHNT and CDR2 YYREEE (reference sequence). The receptor's source is a man between 18 and 29 years old in good health and CMV-seronegative. Sequenced input: PBMCs. The chain recombines TRBV5-4 with TRBJ2-2; no firm D call. The CDR3 DNA reads as TGTGCCAGCAGCTTGGGGCAGGTCGGAACCGGGGAGCTGTTTTTT. It specifies CASSLGQVGTGELFF.